These T cell receptor beta chains were read from a single sample in a study of blood T cell repertoires in COVID-19. The protocol was immunoSEQ multiplex PCR, while the TCRdb copy is restricted to in-frame clones and leaves out a portion. This table holds over 300,000 clones, around 82% found once. Source material: peripheral blood. These receptors were taken from a woman aged 45-60 years with acute or convalescent COVID-19. The CDR3 runs from the conserved cysteine through the conserved F or W. The order of the fields is V gene, J gene, D gene, clone size, CDR3 DNA, CDR3 protein. The D gene is left open where the match is weak. The size field is filled for only some rows; it gives once, few, many or a size class.

v_gene: TRBV5-1; j_gene: TRBJ2-3; d_gene: NA; abundance: once; CDR3nt: TGCGCCAGCAGCTTGTGGCGGGGGCCGGGGGTAGATACGCAGTATTTT; CDR3aa: CASSLWRGPGVDTQYF
v_gene: TRBV10-3; j_gene: TRBJ2-5; d_gene: TRBD2; abundance: NA; CDR3nt: TGTGCCACGCGTTCTAGCGGGGGGCAAGAGACCCAGTACTTC; CDR3aa: CATRSSGGQETQYF
v_gene: TRBV12-5; j_gene: TRBJ2-3; d_gene: TRBD2; abundance: NA; CDR3nt: TGTGCTAGTGGTTCGGGTGCGGGAGCAGCAGATACGCAGTATTTT; CDR3aa: CASGSGAGAADTQYF
v_gene: TRBV10-2; j_gene: TRBJ1-5; d_gene: NA; abundance: once; CDR3nt: TGCGCCAGCCACCGGGACACCATTCGTCGGGGGGATCAGCCCCAGCATTTT; CDR3aa: CASHRDTIRRGDQPQHF
v_gene: TRBV19; j_gene: TRBJ1-5; d_gene: NA; abundance: NA; CDR3nt: TGTGCCAGTACCCCGGGTTACAGGCAGCCCCAGCATTTT; CDR3aa: CASTPGYRQPQHF
v_gene: TRBV30; j_gene: TRBJ1-1; d_gene: TRBD1; abundance: NA; CDR3nt: TGTGCCTGGAGTGTTAGGACAGGGCTGAACACTGAAGCTTTCTTT; CDR3aa: CAWSVRTGLNTEAFF
v_gene: TRBV2; j_gene: TRBJ1-5; d_gene: NA; abundance: NA; CDR3nt: TGTGCCAGCAGTGAATGGGGGGATAGCAATCAGCCCCAGCATTTT; CDR3aa: CASSEWGDSNQPQHF
v_gene: TRBV30; j_gene: TRBJ1-2; d_gene: TRBD1; abundance: NA; CDR3nt: TGTGCCTGGAGTGCCGGGACAGCTAACTATGGCTACACCTTC; CDR3aa: CAWSAGTANYGYTF
v_gene: TRBV27; j_gene: TRBJ1-6; d_gene: TRBD1; abundance: NA; CDR3nt: TGTGCCAGCAGCCCGGACAGGGCGGGTAATTCACCCCTCCACTTT; CDR3aa: CASSPDRAGNSPLHF
v_gene: TRBV19; j_gene: TRBJ2-1; d_gene: NA; abundance: NA; CDR3nt: TGTGCCAGTAGTTTAACAGGGTTCTCCTACAATGAGCAGTTCTTC; CDR3aa: CASSLTGFSYNEQFF
v_gene: TRBV19; j_gene: TRBJ1-2; d_gene: NA; abundance: NA; CDR3nt: TGTGCCAGTACCCACGCGGGGGGACACGGCTACACCTTC; CDR3aa: CASTHAGGHGYTF
v_gene: TRBV9; j_gene: TRBJ1-3; d_gene: NA; abundance: few; CDR3nt: TGTGCCAGCAGCGCCTCTAACTCTGGAAACACCATATATTTT; CDR3aa: CASSASNSGNTIYF
v_gene: TRBV30; j_gene: TRBJ1-1; d_gene: TRBD1; abundance: NA; CDR3nt: TGTGCCTGGAGTTCAGGGGGTCATGAAGCTTTCTTT; CDR3aa: CAWSSGGHEAFF
v_gene: TRBV5-1; j_gene: TRBJ2-3; d_gene: TRBD2; abundance: NA; CDR3nt: TGCGCCAGCAGTCGGACTAGCGGGGAAGATACGCAGTATTTT; CDR3aa: CASSRTSGEDTQYF
v_gene: TRBV9; j_gene: TRBJ2-6; d_gene: TRBD1; abundance: NA; CDR3nt: TGTGCCAGCAGCGTAGCTGGGACAGGGGTCTCCTCTGGGGCCAACGTCCTGACTTTC; CDR3aa: CASSVAGTGVSSGANVLTF
v_gene: TRBV29-1; j_gene: TRBJ1-1; d_gene: NA; abundance: NA; CDR3nt: TGCAGCGTTACCGGGATGAACACTGAAGCTTTCTTT; CDR3aa: CSVTGMNTEAFF
v_gene: TRBV12-1; j_gene: TRBJ2-3; d_gene: NA; abundance: NA; CDR3nt: TGTGCCAGCAGGACAGGGGGCACAGATACGCAGTATTTT; CDR3aa: CASRTGGTDTQYF
v_gene: TRBV14; j_gene: TRBJ1-1; d_gene: NA; abundance: NA; CDR3nt: TGTGCCAGCAGCCAAGACTTAGAAGCTTTCTTT; CDR3aa: CASSQDLEAFF
v_gene: TRBV27; j_gene: TRBJ1-5; d_gene: TRBD1; abundance: NA; CDR3nt: TGTGCCAGCACGCGGACAGGGAAGAGTCAGCCCCAGCATTTT; CDR3aa: CASTRTGKSQPQHF
v_gene: TRBV7-9; j_gene: TRBJ1-5; d_gene: TRBD1; abundance: NA; CDR3nt: TGTGCCAGCAGCTTTGACAGGGTAAACGGGGATCAGCCCCAGCATTTT; CDR3aa: CASSFDRVNGDQPQHF
v_gene: TRBV19; j_gene: TRBJ1-2; d_gene: TRBD1; abundance: NA; CDR3nt: TGTGCCAGTTGGACAGGGATAGCTAACTATGGCTACACCTTC; CDR3aa: CASWTGIANYGYTF
v_gene: TRBV7-6; j_gene: TRBJ2-5; d_gene: TRBD2; abundance: once; CDR3nt: TGTGCCAGCAGCTTAACTAGCGGTCGAGAGACCCAGTACTTC; CDR3aa: CASSLTSGRETQYF
v_gene: TRBV6-4; j_gene: TRBJ2-3; d_gene: TRBD2; abundance: few; CDR3nt: TGTGCCAGCAGTGACGCGGGAGAGACAGATACGCAGTATTTT; CDR3aa: CASSDAGETDTQYF
v_gene: TRBV2; j_gene: TRBJ1-1; d_gene: NA; abundance: NA; CDR3nt: TGTGCCAGCAGTGAAACTTGGAACACTGAAGCTTTCTTT; CDR3aa: CASSETWNTEAFF
v_gene: TRBV6-5; j_gene: TRBJ1-5; d_gene: NA; abundance: NA; CDR3nt: TGTGCCAGCAGTTACAGGGAACTAGGCAATCAGCCCCAGCATTTT; CDR3aa: CASSYRELGNQPQHF
v_gene: TRBV9; j_gene: TRBJ1-4; d_gene: TRBD1; abundance: NA; CDR3nt: TGTGCCAGCAGCCCGGGACAGAATGAAAAACTGTTTTTT; CDR3aa: CASSPGQNEKLFF
v_gene: TRBV3-1/TRBV3-2; j_gene: TRBJ1-1; d_gene: NA; abundance: NA; CDR3nt: TGTGCCAGCAGCCATCAGGACTTGAGGATGAACACTGAAGCTTTCTTT; CDR3aa: CASSHQDLRMNTEAFF